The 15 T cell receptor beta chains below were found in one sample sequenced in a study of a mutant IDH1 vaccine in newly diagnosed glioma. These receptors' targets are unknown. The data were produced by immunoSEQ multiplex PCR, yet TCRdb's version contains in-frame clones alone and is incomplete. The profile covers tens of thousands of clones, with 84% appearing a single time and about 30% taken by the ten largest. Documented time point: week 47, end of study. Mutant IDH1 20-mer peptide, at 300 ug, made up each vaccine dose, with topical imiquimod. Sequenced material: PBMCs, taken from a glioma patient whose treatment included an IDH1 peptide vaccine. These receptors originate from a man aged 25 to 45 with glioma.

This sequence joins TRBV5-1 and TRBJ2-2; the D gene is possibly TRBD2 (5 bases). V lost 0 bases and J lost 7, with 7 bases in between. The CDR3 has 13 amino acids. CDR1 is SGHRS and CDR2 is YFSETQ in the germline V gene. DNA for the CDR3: TGCGCCAGCAGCTTGGCAGCGGACGGGGAGCTGTTTTTT. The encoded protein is CASSLAADGELFF.

This CDR3 is CASSYLTRGRQETQYF. The DNA of the CDR3 is TGTGCCAGCAGTTACCTGACGAGAGGAAGACAAGAGACCCAGTACTTC. This chain uses TRBV6-5 with TRBJ2-5; D is uncertain. The V gene lost 2 bases and the J gene lost 2 bases, with 15 bases spanning the gap. Germline assignment: CDR1 MNHEY and CDR2 SVGAGI. The CDR3 covers 16 residues.

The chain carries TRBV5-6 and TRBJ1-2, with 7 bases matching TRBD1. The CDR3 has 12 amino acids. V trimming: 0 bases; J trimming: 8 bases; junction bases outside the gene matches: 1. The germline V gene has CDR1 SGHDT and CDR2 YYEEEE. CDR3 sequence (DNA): TGTGCCAGCAGCTTGGCACAGGGGGGCTACACCTTC. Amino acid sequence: CASSLAQGGYTF.

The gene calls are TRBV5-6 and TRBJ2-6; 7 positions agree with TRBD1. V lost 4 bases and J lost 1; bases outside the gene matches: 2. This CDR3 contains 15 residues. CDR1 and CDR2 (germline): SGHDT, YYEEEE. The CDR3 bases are TGTGCCAGCAGCCCGACAGGGTCTGGGGCCAACGTCCTGACTTTC. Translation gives CASSPTGSGANVLTF. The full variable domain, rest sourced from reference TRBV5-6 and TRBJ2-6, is DAGVTQSPTHLIKTRGQQVTLRCSPKSGHDTVSWYQQALGQGPQFIFQYYEEEERQRGNFPDRFSGHQFPNYSSELNVNALLLGDSALYLCASSPTGSGANVLTFGAGSRLTVL.

CDR3 bases: TGCGCCAGCAGATTAACCAGGGGTGTGGACACTGAAGCTTTCTTT. It translates to CASRLTRGVDTEAFF. V gene TRBV5-1 combines with J gene TRBJ1-1; weak D call: TRBD1 (6 bases). This CDR3 region has 15 residues. Trimming removed 5 bases at V and 3 bases at J, with 17 bases between. The germline V gene has CDR1 SGHRS and CDR2 YFSETQ.

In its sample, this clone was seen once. The CDR3 loop is CASSYPRQGAKEKLFF. CDR3 sequence (DNA): TGTGCCAGCAGTTACCCTCGACAGGGGGCGAAAGAAAAACTGTTTTTT. The chain uses TRBV6-6 and TRBJ1-4; 10 bases line up with TRBD1. Germline trimming cut 2 bases from V and 8 bases from J; bases unmatched to any gene: 8. The CDR3 is 16 residues long. Germline CDR1 MNHNY, CDR2 SVGAGI (reference sequence).

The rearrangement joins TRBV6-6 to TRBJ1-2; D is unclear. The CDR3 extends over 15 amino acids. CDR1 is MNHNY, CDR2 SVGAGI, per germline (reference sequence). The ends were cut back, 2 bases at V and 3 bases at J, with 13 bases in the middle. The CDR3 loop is CASSYIGLEDYGYTF. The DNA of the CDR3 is TGTGCCAGCAGTTACATCGGTCTAGAAGACTATGGCTACACCTTC.

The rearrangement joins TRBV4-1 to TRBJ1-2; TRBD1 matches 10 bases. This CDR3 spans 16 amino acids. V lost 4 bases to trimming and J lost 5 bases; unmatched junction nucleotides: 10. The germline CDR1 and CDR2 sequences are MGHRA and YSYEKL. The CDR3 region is CASSLGRDRGLYGYTF. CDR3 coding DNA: TGCGCCAGCAGCCTAGGCCGGGACAGGGGACTTTATGGCTACACCTTC.

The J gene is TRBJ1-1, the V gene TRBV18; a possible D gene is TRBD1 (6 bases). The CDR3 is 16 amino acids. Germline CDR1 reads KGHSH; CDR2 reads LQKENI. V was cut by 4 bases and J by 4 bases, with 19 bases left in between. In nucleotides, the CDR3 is TGTGCCAGCTCACAGGGGGTAGGGTTTATCGGCACTGAAGCTTTCTTT. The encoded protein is CASSQGVGFIGTEAFF.

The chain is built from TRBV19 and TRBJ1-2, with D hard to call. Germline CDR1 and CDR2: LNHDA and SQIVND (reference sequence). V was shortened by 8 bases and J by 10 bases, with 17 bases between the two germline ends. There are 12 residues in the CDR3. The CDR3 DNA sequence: TGTGCCAGTTTAAGCCCTCCCGCAGCCTACACCTTC. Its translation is CASLSPPAAYTF. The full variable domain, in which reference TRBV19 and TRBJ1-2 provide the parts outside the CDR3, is DGGITQSPKYLFRKEGQNVTLSCEQNLNHDAMYWYRQDPGQGLRLIYYSQIVNDFQKGDIAEGYSVSREKKESFPLTVTSAQKNPTAFYLCASLSPPAAYTFGSGTRLTVV.

CDR3 coding DNA: TGTGCCAGCAGTGAACAGACTAGCGGGAGGGAGACCCAGTACTTC. Translation: CASSEQTSGRETQYF. V gene TRBV25-1 combines with J gene TRBJ2-5; 13 positions match TRBD2. This CDR3 has 15 residues. The V segment lost 2 bases and the J segment 5 bases; nucleotides outside the gene matches: 2. Germline V lookup: CDR1 MGHDK, CDR2 SYGVNS.

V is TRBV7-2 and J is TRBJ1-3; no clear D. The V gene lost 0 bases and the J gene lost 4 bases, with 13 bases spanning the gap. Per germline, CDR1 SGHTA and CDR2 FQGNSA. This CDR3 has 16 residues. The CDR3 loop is CASSLALLASGNTIYF. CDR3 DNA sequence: TGTGCCAGCAGCTTAGCCCTCCTGGCCTCGGGAAACACCATATATTTT.

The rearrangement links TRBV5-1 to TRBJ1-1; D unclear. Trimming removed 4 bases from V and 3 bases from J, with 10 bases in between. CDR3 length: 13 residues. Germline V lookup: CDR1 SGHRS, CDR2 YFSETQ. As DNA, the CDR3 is TGCGCCAGCAGCCGCGGTGGGGACACTGAAGCTTTCTTT. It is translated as CASSRGGDTEAFF. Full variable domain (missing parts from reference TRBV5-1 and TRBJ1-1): KAGVTQTPRYLIKTRGQQVTLSCSPISGHRSVSWYQQTPGQGLQFLFEYFSETQRNKGNFPGRFSGRQFSNSRSEMNVSTLELGDSALYLCASSRGGDTEAFFGQGTRLTVV.

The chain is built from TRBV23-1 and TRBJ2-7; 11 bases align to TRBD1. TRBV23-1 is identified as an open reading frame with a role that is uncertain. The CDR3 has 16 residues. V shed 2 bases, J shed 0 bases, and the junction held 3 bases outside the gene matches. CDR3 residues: CASSQPGTGGSYEQYF. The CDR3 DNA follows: TGCGCCAGCAGTCAACCCGGGACAGGGGGCTCCTACGAGCAGTACTTC.

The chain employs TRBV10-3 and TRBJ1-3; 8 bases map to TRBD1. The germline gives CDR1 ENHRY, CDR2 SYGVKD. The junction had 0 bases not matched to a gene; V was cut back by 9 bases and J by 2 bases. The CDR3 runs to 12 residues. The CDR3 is CAIQGAGNTIYF. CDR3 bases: TGTGCCATACAGGGGGCTGGAAACACCATATATTTT.